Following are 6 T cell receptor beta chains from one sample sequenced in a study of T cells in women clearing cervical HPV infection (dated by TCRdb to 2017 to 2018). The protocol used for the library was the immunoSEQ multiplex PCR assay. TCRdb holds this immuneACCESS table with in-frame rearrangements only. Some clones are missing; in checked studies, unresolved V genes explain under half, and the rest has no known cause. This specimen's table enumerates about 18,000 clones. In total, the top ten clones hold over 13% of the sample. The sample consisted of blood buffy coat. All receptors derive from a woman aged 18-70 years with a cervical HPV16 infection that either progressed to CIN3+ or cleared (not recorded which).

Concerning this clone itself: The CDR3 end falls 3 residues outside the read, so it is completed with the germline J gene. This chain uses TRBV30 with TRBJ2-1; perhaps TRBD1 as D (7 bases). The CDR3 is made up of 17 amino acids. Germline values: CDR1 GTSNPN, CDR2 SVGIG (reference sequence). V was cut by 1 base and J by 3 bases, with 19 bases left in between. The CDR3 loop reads CAWSGNRQGGVYNEQFF. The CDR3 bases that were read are TGTGCCTGGAGTGGAAATAGACAGGGAGGCGTCTACAATGAG.

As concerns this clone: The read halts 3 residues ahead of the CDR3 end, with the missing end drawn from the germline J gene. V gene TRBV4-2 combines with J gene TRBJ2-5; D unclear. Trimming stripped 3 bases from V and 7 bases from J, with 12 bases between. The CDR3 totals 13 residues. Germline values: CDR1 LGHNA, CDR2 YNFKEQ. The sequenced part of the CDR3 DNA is TGTGCCAGCAGCCAGCTAAGATCGGGGACC. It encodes CASSQLRSGT. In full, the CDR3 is CASSQLRSGTQYF.

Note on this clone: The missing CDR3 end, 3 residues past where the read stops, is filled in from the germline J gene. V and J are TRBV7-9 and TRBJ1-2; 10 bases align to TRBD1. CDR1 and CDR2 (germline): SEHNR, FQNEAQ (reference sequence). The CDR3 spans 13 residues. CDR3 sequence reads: CASSPTGGYDYTF. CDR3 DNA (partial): TGTGCCAGCAGCCCGACAGGGGGCTACGAC.

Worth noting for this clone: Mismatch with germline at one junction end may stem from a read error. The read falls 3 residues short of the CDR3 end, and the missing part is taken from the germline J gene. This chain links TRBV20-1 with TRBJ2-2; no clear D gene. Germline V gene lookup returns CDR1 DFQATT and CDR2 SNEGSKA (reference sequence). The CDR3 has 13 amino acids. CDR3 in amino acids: CSARDASLGELFF. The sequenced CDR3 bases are TGCAGTGCGAGAGACGCGTCCCTGGGGGAG.

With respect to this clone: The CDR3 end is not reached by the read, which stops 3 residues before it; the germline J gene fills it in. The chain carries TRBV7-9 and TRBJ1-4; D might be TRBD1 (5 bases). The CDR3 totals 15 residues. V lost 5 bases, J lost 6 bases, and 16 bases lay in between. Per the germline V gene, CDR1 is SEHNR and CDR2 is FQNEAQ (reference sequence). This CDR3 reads CASSAPQIQDEKLFF. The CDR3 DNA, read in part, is TGTGCCAGCAGCGCACCTCAGATACAGGATGAAAAA.

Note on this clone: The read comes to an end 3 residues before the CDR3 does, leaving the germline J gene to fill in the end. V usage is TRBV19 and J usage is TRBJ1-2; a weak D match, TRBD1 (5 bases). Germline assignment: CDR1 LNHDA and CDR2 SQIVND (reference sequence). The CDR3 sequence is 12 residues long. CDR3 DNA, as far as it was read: TGTGCCAGTAGTAATAGGGGTTACGAC. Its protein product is CASSNRGYD. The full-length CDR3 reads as CASSNRGYDYTF.